The 13 T cell receptor beta chains listed next were all sequenced from one sample in a study of T cell responses to AZD1222 COVID-19 vaccine. Profiling relied on immunoSEQ multiplex PCR, and the TCRdb table lists in-frame clones only, not all of them. Among about 93,000 clones listed, roughly nine tenths were seen once. Sequences were derived from peripheral blood, sampled 28 days after the second AZD1222 dose. Receptors originate from an adult who received the AZD1222 COVID-19 vaccine.

This clone was counted a few times. The chain has TRBV7-9 and TRBJ1-3, with D perhaps TRBD1 (5 bases). Germline-derived CDR1 and CDR2 are SEHNR and FQNEAQ (reference sequence). The germline V and J ends were trimmed by 4 bases and 0 bases, with 10 bases remaining between them. The CDR3 runs to 15 residues. CDR3 coding DNA: TGTGCCAGCAGCTGGGACGGGTACTCTGGAAACACCATATATTTT. Translation gives CASSWDGYSGNTIYF.

The V call is TRBV5-8, the J call TRBJ2-7; 8 bases are shared with TRBD1. Unmatched junction bases numbered 13, after V lost 3 bases and J lost 5 bases. The CDR3 is made up of 16 amino acids. Germline-derived CDR1 and CDR2 are SGHTS and YDEGEE. CDR3 nucleotide sequence: TGTGCCAGCAGCTACCCTCCTCGACAGGGGAGAAACGAGCAGTACTTC. Translating gives CASSYPPRQGRNEQYF.

The chain has TRBV9 and TRBJ2-2, with D hard to call. The germline V gene has CDR1 SGDLS and CDR2 YYNGEE. The V gene lost 3 bases and the J gene lost 6 bases, with 12 bases spanning the gap. This CDR3 is built from 14 residues. CDR3: CASSAPTRSGELFF. CDR3 sequence (DNA): TGTGCCAGCAGCGCCCCAACGAGGTCCGGGGAGCTGTTTTTT.

This CDR3 reads CASSVGGVIQPQHF. As DNA, the CDR3 is TGTGCCAGCAGTGTAGGGGGCGTAATCCAGCCCCAGCATTTT. The chain joins TRBV2 to TRBJ1-5, with 7 bases aligning to TRBD1. The trim removed 4 bases at V and 7 bases at J, leaving 7 bases unmatched. CDR1 and CDR2 from the germline V gene are SNHLY and FYNNEI. The CDR3 is 14 amino acids.

This chain links TRBV18 with TRBJ1-5; perhaps TRBD1 as D (6 bases). The CDR3 has 17 amino acids. CDR1 is KGHSH and CDR2 is LQKENI in the germline V gene. V lost 2 bases to trimming and J lost 5 bases, with 19 bases between them. The CDR3 nucleotides are TGTGCCAGCTCACCAAGGGTAGTACAGGGAGGGGATCAGCCCCAGCATTTT. Translated, it gives CASSPRVVQGGDQPQHF.

The rearrangement uses TRBV18 and TRBJ1-2; 8 bases agree with TRBD1. Germline values: CDR1 KGHSH, CDR2 LQKENI. The V segment lost 1 base and the J segment 5 bases; nucleotides outside the gene matches: 9. This CDR3 is built from 16 residues. Written as DNA, the CDR3 is TGTGCCAGCTCACCACAAGTACGGACAGGGTGGTATGGCTACACCTTC. Protein product: CASSPQVRTGWYGYTF.

The chain carries TRBV20-1 and TRBJ2-7, with 10 bases lining up with TRBD1. Germline V gives CDR1 DFQATT, CDR2 SNEGSKA (reference sequence). The trim removed 3 bases at V and 5 bases at J, leaving 7 bases unmatched. The CDR3 consists of 14 residues. The CDR3 bases are TGCAGTGCTAGTCCCGGGACAGGGGTGCACGAGCAGTACTTC. Its translation is CSASPGTGVHEQYF.

The V and J genes are TRBV4-2 and TRBJ2-3, with 7 bases matching TRBD1. Per the germline V gene, CDR1 is LGHNA and CDR2 is YNFKEQ. CDR3 size: 16 residues. V lost 4 bases and J lost 0; bases outside the gene matches: 7. The DNA of the CDR3 is TGTGCCAGCAGCCGCTTGGACAGGACTAGCACAGATACGCAGTATTTT. Translating gives CASSRLDRTSTDTQYF.

This chain links TRBV7-9 with TRBJ1-5; D is uncertain. The CDR3 is made up of 15 amino acids. Trimming shortened V by 3 bases and J by 0 bases, and 9 bases separated the two germline ends. The germline V gene has CDR1 SEHNR and CDR2 FQNEAQ (reference sequence). CDR3 protein: CASSFWAGSNQPQHF. The CDR3 DNA reads as TGTGCCAGCAGCTTCTGGGCCGGTAGCAATCAGCCCCAGCATTTT.

The chain carries TRBV12-3 or TRBV12-4 and TRBJ1-2; 7 positions agree with TRBD1. This CDR3 has 13 amino acids. With 7 bases clipped from V and 4 bases from J, the junction kept 6 bases outside the gene matches. CDR3 amino acids: CASNDRVGYGYTF. The DNA of the CDR3 is TGTGCCAGCAACGACAGGGTCGGCTATGGCTACACCTTC.

V gene TRBV27 combines with J gene TRBJ2-1; 8 bases align to TRBD2. The junction had 7 bases not matched to a gene; V was cut back by 2 bases and J by 4 bases. The germline CDR1 and CDR2 sequences are MNHEY and SMNVEV (reference sequence). The CDR3 loop spans 16 amino acids. The CDR3 bases are TGTGCCAGCAGTTTACCGCAGGCGGGGGGTTACAATGAGCAGTTCTTC. It codes for CASSLPQAGGYNEQFF.

The chain carries TRBV11-2 and TRBJ2-2; TRBD1 matches at 9 bases. The CDR3 contains 16 residues. V shed 6 bases, J shed 2 bases, and the junction held 7 bases outside the gene matches. Germline values: CDR1 SGHAT, CDR2 FQNNGV. CDR3 sequence reads: CASSYRGPFNTGELFF. The CDR3 DNA is TGTGCCAGCAGTTACAGGGGGCCTTTTAACACCGGGGAGCTGTTTTTT.

V usage is TRBV19 and J usage is TRBJ2-3; a possible D gene is TRBD2 (5 bases). CDR1 and CDR2 (germline): LNHDA, SQIVND (reference sequence). This CDR3 contains 12 residues. V was clipped by 6 bases and J by 5 bases, with 9 bases between them. In DNA, the CDR3 is TGTGCCAGTAGACGGACTGGAGATACGCAGTATTTT. Its protein product is CASRRTGDTQYF.